This record concerns one T cell receptor (beta chain) sequence. Its target is not known. The data originate from a study of T cell repertoires in cytomegalovirus infection. About the research overall: Public TCR beta signatures indicated both CMV infection and matching HLA type. General study points: HLA-C-restricted CMV-specific TCR beta clonotypes were dominant in the ex vivo response.

Per germline, CDR1 MNHEY and CDR2 SVGAGI. The CDR3 consists of 16 residues. Germline trimming cut 2 bases from V and 3 bases from J; bases unmatched to any gene: 7. From the reads, TCRdb called clonotypes with MiXCR, one entry per CDR3 protein. Among roughly 920,000 distinct CDR3 sequences listed, around 29% were seen once. The source was cultured CD8+ T cells from PBMCs, collected from culture after CMV antigen stimulation. The receptor comes from a human donor in good health (CMV status not recorded). Some clones in this sample may be carry-over from other donors' samples. The rearrangement uses TRBV6-5 and TRBJ1-2, with 9 bases fitting TRBD1. The CDR3, as DNA: TGTGCCAGCAGTTACACAACCCGGGACAGGGACTATGGCTACACCTTC. Amino acid sequence: CASSYTTRDRDYGYTF.